This T cell receptor beta chain was recorded in a study of blood T cell repertoires in COVID-19. For the study at large: Sources were T cells, B-cell-depleted T cells, or PBMCs; the material itself was cDNA or gDNA.

Sequencing used immunoSEQ multiplex PCR; TCRdb keeps in-frame clones, though not all of them. The sample has fewer than 300,000 clones; around 90% are singletons. Cohort assignment relied on participant-reported clinical history. Two negative PCRs, clearance, or symptom resolution were required of recovered Cohort 3 donors. The CDR3 consists of 16 residues. Germline trimming cut 4 bases from V and 4 bases from J; bases unmatched to any gene: 7. Germline values: CDR1 LGHNA, CDR2 YNFKEQ. The sequencing input was PBMCs or T cells enriched from blood (not recorded which). This TCR came from a woman in her thirties who had recovered from COVID-19. V is TRBV4-2 and J is TRBJ2-2, with TRBD2 identical over 9 bases. CDR3 sequence reads: CASSPGIAGATGELFF. DNA for the CDR3: TGTGCCAGCAGCCCTGGGATAGCGGGAGCCACCGGGGAGCTGTTTTTT.